These 28 T cell receptor beta chains were all obtained from the same sample, sequenced in a study of CD8 T cells in ankylosing spondylitis. TCRdb re-called the 5' RACE reads through MiXCR, storing one row per CDR3 protein. The sample holds fewer than 250,000 distinct CDR3 sequences; over 9.5% are singletons and the top ten take about 2.5%. The sample consisted of blood, either unsorted or a sorted T cell fraction (not recorded which). The receptors stem from a male donor with ankylosing spondylitis or in good health (not recorded which).

There are many counts of this clonotype. This chain connects TRBV5-1 to TRBJ1-1; no definite D call. This CDR3 is built from 13 residues. V was clipped by 1 base and J by 1 base, with 5 bases between them. CDR1 and CDR2 from the germline V gene are SGHRS and YFSETQ. CDR3 nucleotide sequence: TGCGCCAGCAGCTTGAACAGGAACACTGAAGCTTTCTTT. The encoded protein is CASSLNRNTEAFF.

In this sample, this clonotype turned up many times. This rearrangement joins TRBV27 to TRBJ2-2; D gene uncertain. The germline gives CDR1 MNHEY, CDR2 SMNVEV (reference sequence). Deletions cut 0 bases from V and 3 bases from J, with 11 bases between. The CDR3 loop spans 16 amino acids. CDR3 in DNA: TGTGCCAGCAGTTTATCGATAACGGGTTACACCGGGGAGCTGTTTTTT. Its protein product is CASSLSITGYTGELFF.

Comment on this clonotype: This may come from a read error, since a much larger clone is one base off. The gene calls are TRBV12-3 or TRBV12-4 and TRBJ2-1; the match to TRBD1 covers 10 bases. The V gene end was trimmed by 6 bases and the J gene end by 7 bases; junction bases not matched to a gene: 9. This CDR3 region has 15 residues. CDR3 in DNA: TGTGCCAGCAGCCCTACCGGGACAGGGGTAAATGAGCAGTTCTTC. It specifies CASSPTGTGVNEQFF.

This clonotype has ten or more counts. The genes are TRBV30 and TRBJ2-7; no clear D gene. Germline values: CDR1 GTSNPN, CDR2 SVGIG (reference sequence). The V end was cut by 7 bases, the J end by 1 base, with 8 bases between. This CDR3 has 11 amino acids. For the CDR3, the DNA is TGTGCCTCGGAGAGGTCCTACGAGCAGTACTTC. This translates into CASERSYEQYF.

The sample holds many counts of this clonotype. The chain is built from TRBV20-1 and TRBJ2-5; the D is unclear. The CDR3 is made up of 10 amino acids. Trimming took 2 bases from V and 5 from J, leaving 3 bases between them. Germline CDR1 is DFQATT and CDR2 is SNEGSKA (reference sequence). The CDR3, as DNA: TGCAGTGCTAGAATGGAGACCCAGTACTTC. Translation: CSARMETQYF.

This clonotype was seen more than once but under ten times. This sequence joins TRBV11-3 and TRBJ2-1; 8 bases align to TRBD1. Germline trimming cut 9 bases from V and 5 bases from J; bases unmatched to any gene: 9. The CDR3 consists of 14 residues. The V gene's germline CDR1 is SGHNT and CDR2 YENEEA. The CDR3 DNA reads TGTGCCAGTGCCAGGGGGCCTTCTGACAATGAGCAGTTCTTC. Amino acids: CASARGPSDNEQFF. Full variable domain (remainder filled in from reference TRBV11-3 and TRBJ2-1): EAGVVQSPRYKIIEKKQPVAFWCNPISGHNTLYWYLQNLGQGPELLIRYENEEAVDDSQLPKDRFSAERLKGVDSTLKIQPAELGDSAVYLCASARGPSDNEQFFGPGTRLTVL.

This clonotype was recorded many times. The chain combines TRBV7-9 with TRBJ2-1, with TRBD2 identical over 10 bases. Germline-derived CDR1 and CDR2 are SEHNR and FQNEAQ (reference sequence). V lost 4 bases and J lost 2; bases outside the gene matches: 8. The CDR3 is made up of 17 amino acids. CDR3 residues: CASSSVQREGTYNEQFF. The DNA of the CDR3 is TGTGCCAGCAGCTCGGTACAGCGGGAGGGAACCTACAATGAGCAGTTCTTC.

This clonotype was detected ten times or more. The CDR3 here is CASSLGSRPNTGELFF. The CDR3 bases are TGTGCCAGCAGCTTAGGGTCCAGGCCGAACACCGGGGAGCTGTTTTTT. The chain recombines TRBV7-2 with TRBJ2-2; D uncertain. Between the trimmed V and J ends, which lost 1 base and 0 bases, there was a span of 9 bases. Germline V gives CDR1 SGHTA, CDR2 FQGNSA. The CDR3 has 16 amino acids.

Many counts were recorded for this clonotype. The chain is built from TRBV7-2 and TRBJ2-3; D remains ambiguous. This CDR3 spans 12 amino acids. V lost 1 base and J lost 6, with 5 bases in between. Germline V gives CDR1 SGHTA, CDR2 FQGNSA. In DNA form, the CDR3 reads TGTGCCAGCAGCTTAGGGTGGGATACGCAGTATTTT. Translated, it gives CASSLGWDTQYF.

This clonotype was counted many times. V and J are TRBV25-1 and TRBJ1-1; D not certain. V dropped 3 bases and J dropped 5 bases, with 10 bases sitting between them. The CDR3 runs 13 residues. CDR1 is MGHDK and CDR2 is SYGVNS in the germline V gene. The CDR3 loop is CASSEGGSTEAFF. In DNA, the CDR3 is TGTGCCAGCAGTGAGGGAGGCAGTACTGAAGCTTTCTTT.

This clonotype was seen many times. The chain joins TRBV9 to TRBJ2-2, with D perhaps matching TRBD1 or TRBD2 (6 bases each). Trimming pared 4 bases from V and 4 bases from J, leaving 11 bases between. The CDR3 extends over 14 amino acids. CDR1 is SGDLS and CDR2 is YYNGEE in the germline V gene. The CDR3 is CASSPPGATGELFF. The CDR3 bases are TGTGCCAGCAGCCCCCCGGGGGCCACCGGGGAGCTGTTTTTT.

This clonotype was observed a handful of times. The chain uses TRBV20-1 and TRBJ2-2; D call uncertain. This CDR3 has 11 residues. Trimming stripped 5 bases from V and 5 bases from J, with 6 bases between. CDR1 and CDR2 from the germline V gene are DFQATT and SNEGSKA (reference sequence). The CDR3 region is CSAALTGELFF. CDR3 in DNA: TGCAGTGCTGCTCTGACCGGGGAGCTGTTTTTT.

A few counts support this clonotype. One end of the junction does not line up with germline, which may come from a read error. The chain carries TRBV7-2 and TRBJ2-2, with TRBD2 matching 8 bases. Germline assignment: CDR1 SGHTA and CDR2 FQGNSA. The CDR3 loop spans 13 amino acids. The CDR3 sequence is CAGAGENTGEPFF. CDR3 bases: TGTGCCGGAGCGGGGGAAAACACCGGGGAGCCGTTTTTT.

This clonotype was detected ten times or more. J is TRBJ1-5 and V is TRBV20-1, with D perhaps TRBD1 (6 bases). The CDR3 extends over 14 amino acids. Trimming shortened V by 5 bases and J by 6 bases, and 17 bases separated the two germline ends. Germline CDR1 is DFQATT and CDR2 is SNEGSKA (reference sequence). CDR3: CSALQGGVGQPQHF. CDR3 in DNA: TGCAGTGCTTTACAGGGAGGAGTAGGTCAGCCCCAGCATTTT.

This clonotype has only a few counts. The chain is built from TRBV5-1 and TRBJ2-1; the match to TRBD2 covers 9 bases. The CDR3 has 17 amino acids. From germline, CDR1 is SGHRS and CDR2 YFSETQ. Trimming took 4 bases from V and 4 from J; bases not matched to a gene: 12. The CDR3 loop is CASSRAGGGAGYNEQFF. CDR3 bases: TGCGCCAGCAGCAGGGCTGGCGGGGGGGCGGGGTACAATGAGCAGTTCTTC.

This clonotype occurred a few times. The chain couples TRBV6-5 to TRBJ1-4, with TRBD1 identical over 8 bases. This CDR3 comprises 16 residues. The germline V gene encodes CDR1 MNHEY and CDR2 SVGAGI. Germline trimming cut 0 bases from V and 7 bases from J; bases unmatched to any gene: 7. CDR3 in amino acids: CASSYSKGQGGEKLFF. The DNA for the CDR3 is TGTGCCAGCAGTTACTCGAAAGGACAGGGCGGTGAAAAACTGTTTTTT.

This clonotype was counted at least ten times. The rearrangement joins TRBV5-1 to TRBJ2-1; TRBD2 matches 13 bases. J gave up 6 bases and V 1 base, and 1 base lay outside the gene matches. Germline lookup yields CDR1 SGHRS and CDR2 YFSETQ. The length of the CDR3 is 15 residues. CDR3 DNA: TGCGCCAGCAGCTTGCGACTAGCGGGGGGCAATGAGCAGTTCTTC. Residues: CASSLRLAGGNEQFF.

The sample holds many counts of this clonotype. V gene TRBV25-1 combines with J gene TRBJ1-1; no clear D gene. The CDR3 covers 14 residues. V was cut by 4 bases and J by 1 base, with 10 bases left in between. From germline, CDR1 is MGHDK and CDR2 SYGVNS. The CDR3 DNA follows: TGTGCCAGCAGTGGCCCGATAGAGAACACTGAAGCTTTCTTT. Translating it yields CASSGPIENTEAFF.

This clonotype was counted ten times or more. The V call is TRBV5-1, the J call TRBJ1-3, with 12 bases aligning to TRBD1. With V trimmed by 1 base and J by 0 bases, 11 bases remained unmatched. This CDR3 has 20 residues. Germline CDR1 and CDR2: SGHRS and YFSETQ. This CDR3 reads CASSLWDRGRITDSGNTIYF. The CDR3 DNA reads as TGCGCCAGCAGCTTGTGGGACAGGGGGCGAATTACCGACTCTGGAAACACCATATATTTT.

In this sample, this clonotype turned up a few times. The rearrangement joins TRBV5-1 to TRBJ1-1; 8 bases fit TRBD1. Looked up from germline, CDR1 is SGHRS and CDR2 is YFSETQ. The J segment lost 7 bases and the V segment lost 4 bases, leaving 12 bases of the junction unmatched. CDR3 size: 15 residues. The chain's CDR3 is CASSATTGDGVEAFF. Here the CDR3 DNA reads TGCGCCAGCAGCGCCACGACAGGGGATGGAGTTGAAGCTTTCTTT.

This clonotype was observed many times. This chain uses TRBV6-4 with TRBJ2-5, with TRBD2 matching 15 bases. V gave up 5 bases and J gave up 5 bases; unmatched junction bases: 21. CDR3 length equals 21 residues. The germline CDR1 and CDR2 sequences are MRHNA and SNTAGT. The CDR3 spells CASSPPLGLAGGETYFETQYF. For the CDR3, the DNA is TGTGCCAGCAGTCCCCCTTTGGGACTAGCGGGGGGCGAGACTTATTTTGAGACCCAGTACTTC.

In DNA, the CDR3 is TGTGCCAGCAGCCATCGAACTACAGTGCTACAAGAGACCCAGTACTTC. Translating gives CASSHRTTVLQETQYF. The chain carries TRBV3-1 and TRBJ2-5; no reliable D call. The V gene's germline CDR1 is LGHDT and CDR2 YNNKEL (reference sequence). V was clipped by 3 bases and J by 2 bases, with 16 bases between them. There are 16 residues in the CDR3.

In its sample, this clonotype was seen many times. V gene TRBV7-2 combines with J gene TRBJ2-2; D is ambiguous. The CDR3 contains 14 residues. V was clipped by 1 base and J by 4 bases, with 7 bases between them. Germline lookup yields CDR1 SGHTA and CDR2 FQGNSA. The CDR3 bases are TGTGCCAGCAGCTTAGTATGGAGCACCGGGGAGCTGTTTTTT. Translation gives CASSLVWSTGELFF.

This clonotype was found many times. The gene calls are TRBV5-1 and TRBJ2-7; the D gene is possibly TRBD1 (6 bases). Germline CDR1 SGHRS, CDR2 YFSETQ. V gave up 3 bases and J gave up 3 bases, with 10 bases separating them. The CDR3 has 13 residues. The CDR3, as DNA: TGCGCCAGCAGCTCCGGGACACACTACGAGCAGTACTTC. Protein: CASSSGTHYEQYF.

Ten or more counts support this clonotype. The rearrangement joins TRBV5-1 to TRBJ1-2, with 8 bases matching TRBD1. Unmatched junction bases numbered 9, after V lost 6 bases and J lost 2 bases. CDR3 length: 15 residues. Germline CDR1 SGHRS, CDR2 YFSETQ. This chain's CDR3 is CASTLGQAQNYGYTF. The CDR3 region has the DNA TGCGCCAGCACCCTGGGACAGGCCCAGAACTATGGCTACACCTTC.

This clonotype was counted at least ten times. The chain employs TRBV9 and TRBJ1-1; D is perhaps TRBD1 (5 bases). The CDR3 extends over 12 amino acids. Germline lookup yields CDR1 SGDLS and CDR2 YYNGEE. Trimming pared 5 bases from V and 5 bases from J, leaving 10 bases between. The CDR3 region is CASSTRETEAFF. CDR3 DNA sequence: TGTGCCAGCAGTACCAGGGAGACTGAAGCTTTCTTT.

The chain employs TRBV3-1 and TRBJ2-3; tentative D call: TRBD1 (5 bases). V was shortened by 6 bases and J by 7 bases, with 20 bases between the two germline ends. The CDR3 contains 15 residues. Germline CDR1 and CDR2: LGHDT and YNNKEL (reference sequence). The CDR3 DNA reads as TGTGCCAGCAGTTCTCCGATCCAGGGAAGACATACGCAGTATTTT. Translation gives CASSSPIQGRHTQYF.

This clonotype was detected many times. The chain's CDR3 is CASAGGMNTEAFF. DNA for the CDR3: TGCGCCAGCGCCGGCGGAATGAACACTGAAGCTTTCTTT. V and J are TRBV4-1 and TRBJ1-1; D gene uncertain. The germline V and J ends were trimmed by 8 bases and 0 bases, with 10 bases remaining between them. The germline V gene encodes CDR1 MGHRA and CDR2 YSYEKL. The CDR3 runs to 13 residues.